This T cell receptor beta chain came from a study of control samples from healthy donors and cancer patients. This CDR3 region has 14 residues. V gave up 4 bases and J gave up 7 bases, with 16 bases separating them. Germline CDR1 reads MNHNY; CDR2 reads SVGAGI (reference sequence). TCRdb's table, derived via immunoSEQ multiplex PCR, lists solely in-frame clones and lacks some. Among 150,000 or so clones listed, roughly 93% were seen once. The rearrangement links TRBV6-6 to TRBJ2-5; D is unresolved. The TCR originated in a man between 18 and 35 years old in good health. The sequencing input was blood. The CDR3 bases are TGTGCCAGCAGTTTGGGAAAGCAAGCCGGGACCCAGTACTTC. Translating gives CASSLGKQAGTQYF.